This is a list of T cell receptor beta chains from one sample in a study of shared clonotypes between healthy human individuals. Method: immunoSEQ multiplex PCR; TCRdb's copy keeps in-frame clones and lacks some. The table lists a few million clones, over 85% of them singletons. The specimen was naive CD4+ T cells from PBMCs. The receptor set was obtained from a man younger than 30 in good health. Some clones in this sample may be carry-over from other donors' samples. Each CDR3 is given with its conserved first and last residue. A D gene is named only where the DNA matches it firmly. A row's size may be missing; if present it is once, few, many or a size class.

V gene	J gene	D gene	clone size	CDR3 protein	CDR3 DNA
TRBV28	TRBJ2-3	.	.	CASSRPGDTQYF	TGTGCCAGCAGCCGCCCTGGGGATACGCAGTATTTT
TRBV4-1	TRBJ2-3	.	.	CASSQSPPSTDTQYF	TGCGCCAGCAGCCAATCGCCACCCAGCACAGATACGCAGTATTTT
TRBV6-1	TRBJ1-2	.	.	CASSATGTRSTF	TGTGCCAGCAGTGCTACCGGGACAAGGAGCACCTTC
TRBV7-9	TRBJ2-1	.	.	CASSPGVWEQFF	TGTGCCAGCAGCCCGGGTGTTTGGGAGCAGTTCTTC
TRBV7-9	TRBJ2-7	.	.	CASSFSGPSYEQYF	TGTGCCAGCAGCTTCTCGGGACCCTCCTACGAGCAGTACTTC
TRBV28	TRBJ1-2	TRBD1	.	CASSLGSLDRGGYTF	TGTGCCAGCAGTTTAGGCTCGTTGGACAGGGGAGGCTACACCTTC
TRBV9	TRBJ2-2	.	.	CASSVALDTGELFF	TGTGCCAGCAGCGTAGCTCTGGACACCGGGGAGCTGTTTTTT
TRBV9	TRBJ2-3	TRBD1	.	CASSDKGQGTDTQYF	TGTGCCAGCAGCGATAAGGGACAGGGAACAGATACGCAGTATTTT
TRBV6-1	TRBJ1-2	TRBD1	.	CASSGDRGNYGYTF	TGTGCCAGCAGCGGGGACAGGGGTAACTATGGCTACACCTTC
TRBV30	TRBJ2-7	TRBD2	.	CAWSVPRTSGLYEQYF	TGTGCCTGGAGTGTCCCCCGGACTAGCGGGTTATACGAGCAGTACTTC
TRBV11-3	TRBJ2-3	.	once	CASSLGPNTDTQYF	TGTGCCAGCAGCTTAGGACCAAACACAGATACGCAGTATTTT
TRBV4-1	TRBJ1-2	.	.	CASSQDPKGYGYTF	TGCGCCAGCAGCCAGGATCCAAAGGGCTATGGCTACACCTTC
TRBV10-1	TRBJ2-1	.	.	CASLTGANEQFF	TGCGCCAGTCTGACTGGAGCCAATGAGCAGTTCTTC
TRBV5-6	TRBJ2-4	.	.	CASSFGQLAKNIQYF	TGTGCCAGCAGCTTTGGCCAGCTAGCCAAAAACATTCAGTACTTC
TRBV15	TRBJ2-5	.	.	CATSRVKVIETQYF	TGTGCCACCAGCAGAGTAAAGGTTATTGAGACCCAGTACTTC
TRBV14	TRBJ1-1	TRBD1	.	CASSARDRGGTEAFF	TGTGCCAGCAGCGCGAGGGACAGGGGTGGTACTGAAGCTTTCTTT
TRBV15	TRBJ1-2	.	.	CATSGGRGYGYTF	TGTGCCACCAGCGGAGGACGCGGTTATGGCTACACCTTC
TRBV27	TRBJ2-3	TRBD2	.	CASSPNRLAPQYF	TGTGCCAGCAGCCCAAACCGACTAGCTCCGCAGTATTTT
TRBV29-1	TRBJ1-4	.	.	CSVSGVRGPNEKLFF	TGCAGCGTGTCGGGGGTAAGGGGACCGAATGAAAAACTGTTTTTT
TRBV28	TRBJ2-5	TRBD2	once	CASSPGLAEETQYF	TGTGCCAGCAGCCCTGGACTAGCGGAAGAGACCCAGTACTTC
TRBV7-9	TRBJ1-2	TRBD1	.	CASSTTGTGIGYTF	TGTGCCAGCAGCACAACCGGGACAGGGATTGGCTACACCTTC
TRBV6-7	TRBJ2-5	.	.	CASTSCRETQYF	TGTGCCAGCACCTCCTGTAGGGAGACCCAGTACTTC
TRBV7-8	TRBJ2-4	.	.	CASSLGVGGAGQNIQYF	TGTGCCAGCAGCTTAGGAGTGGGGGGGGCTGGCCAAAACATTCAGTACTTC
TRBV6-5	TRBJ2-7	TRBD1	.	CASSSQGQRAYEQYF	TGTGCCAGCAGTTCCCAGGGACAGAGAGCCTACGAGCAGTACTTC
TRBV20-1	TRBJ2-5	.	.	CSAGTWETQYF	TGCAGTGCTGGGACGTGGGAGACCCAGTACTTC
TRBV28	TRBJ1-5	TRBD1	.	CASSSRQGGNQPQHF	TGTGCCAGCAGTTCTCGACAGGGAGGGAATCAGCCCCAGCATTTT
TRBV28	TRBJ2-7	.	once	CASSRQGSEQYF	TGTGCCAGCAGCCGCCAAGGGTCCGAGCAGTACTTC
TRBV21-1	TRBJ2-5	.	.	CASSKALGEETQYF	TGTGCCAGCAGCAAAGCGCTAGGGGAAGAGACCCAGTACTTC
TRBV9	TRBJ2-7	TRBD1	once	CASSPGGTGGPEQYF	TGTGCCAGCAGCCCAGGGGGGACAGGGGGACCCGAGCAGTACTTC
TRBV7-2	TRBJ2-2	.	.	CASSIDPSLTGELFF	TGTGCCAGCAGCATCGATCCCAGCCTCACCGGGGAGCTGTTTTTT
TRBV6-4	TRBJ2-2	.	.	CASSDRGPGELFF	TGTGCCAGCAGTGACAGGGGCCCCGGGGAGCTGTTTTTT
TRBV5-6	TRBJ2-7	TRBD1	once	CASSLVGRGLYEQYF	TGTGCCAGCAGCTTGGTCGGCAGGGGGCTATACGAGCAGTACTTC
TRBV27	TRBJ2-5	.	.	CASSLGDGKETQYF	TGTGCCAGCAGTTTAGGCGACGGGAAAGAGACCCAGTACTTC
TRBV5-4	TRBJ1-1	.	.	CASSMAGALTEAFF	TGTGCCAGCAGCATGGCAGGGGCCCTTACTGAAGCTTTCTTT
TRBV9	TRBJ1-3	.	.	CASSPRQGLYFGYGNTIYF	TGTGCCAGCAGCCCTCGCCAGGGGTTGTATTTTGGTTATGGAAACACCATATATTTT
TRBV6-5	TRBJ1-4	.	.	CASRMASTNEKLFF	TGTGCCAGCAGAATGGCGTCAACTAATGAAAAACTGTTTTTT
TRBV6-5	TRBJ1-3	.	.	CASSYSRGASGNTIYF	TGTGCCAGCAGTTACTCGAGGGGGGCCTCTGGAAACACCATATATTTT
TRBV28	TRBJ2-1	.	.	CASSQPTSPTSYNEQFF	TGTGCCAGCAGTCAACCCACTAGTCCTACTTCCTACAATGAGCAGTTCTTC
TRBV5-6	TRBJ2-1	TRBD1	once	CASSRGQGDPSYNEQFF	TGTGCCAGCAGCAGGGGACAGGGTGACCCCTCCTACAATGAGCAGTTCTTC
TRBV5-1	TRBJ2-2	TRBD1	.	CASSPRQGSNTGELFF	TGCGCCAGCAGCCCACGACAGGGCTCGAACACCGGGGAGCTGTTTTTT
TRBV6-5	TRBJ1-2	.	.	CASRASGTGGYTF	TGTGCCAGCAGAGCCTCAGGGACGGGCGGCTACACCTTC
TRBV7-7	TRBJ2-5	TRBD2	.	CASSPSGGLGTQYF	TGTGCCAGCAGCCCTAGTGGGGGACTAGGGACCCAGTACTTC
TRBV12-5	TRBJ2-1	.	.	CASGLVGLNKQFF	TGTGCTAGTGGTTTGGTAGGGCTTAACAAGCAGTTCTTC
TRBV28	TRBJ2-3	.	.	CASSSRTAHEPDTQYF	TGTGCCAGCAGTTCTAGGACAGCCCATGAGCCAGATACGCAGTATTTT
TRBV27	TRBJ2-6	.	once	CASSRTRDVLSGANVLTF	TGTGCCAGCAGTCGCACCCGGGACGTACTCTCTGGGGCCAACGTCCTGACTTTC
TRBV9	TRBJ2-5	.	.	CASSGRGQETQYF	TGTGCCAGCAGCGGCAGGGGCCAAGAGACCCAGTACTTC
TRBV7-9	TRBJ2-5	.	.	CASSRGAGGTNQETQYF	TGTGCCAGCAGTCGGGGGGCAGGGGGCACCAACCAAGAGACCCAGTACTTC
TRBV4-1	TRBJ2-7	TRBD2	.	CASSQFPTSGNPYEQYF	TGCGCCAGCAGCCAATTCCCGACTAGCGGGAACCCCTACGAGCAGTACTTC
TRBV7-9	TRBJ2-3	TRBD1	.	CASRIRRWTGEMYTDTQYF	TGTGCCAGCAGAATTCGGAGGTGGACAGGGGAAATGTACACAGATACGCAGTATTTT
TRBV7-8	TRBJ1-5	.	.	CASSSEGRINQPQHF	TGTGCCAGCAGCTCTGAGGGACGGATAAATCAGCCCCAGCATTTT
TRBV5-1	TRBJ1-6	.	.	CASSLVLRGLANNSPLHF	TGCGCCAGCAGCTTGGTTCTCAGGGGCCTTGCGAATAATTCACCCCTCCACTTT
TRBV19	TRBJ2-2	TRBD2	.	CASSSLAGATGELFF	TGTGCCAGTAGTTCGCTAGCGGGGGCCACCGGGGAGCTGTTTTTT
TRBV18	TRBJ2-5	.	.	CASSPPSQETQYF	TGTGCCAGCTCACCTCCGAGCCAAGAGACCCAGTACTTC
TRBV10-1	TRBJ2-5	.	.	CASSDSLSQETQYF	TGCGCCAGCAGTGATAGCCTAAGCCAAGAGACCCAGTACTTC
TRBV28	TRBJ1-5	TRBD1	once	CASSPTLGTGTRSNQPQHF	TGTGCCAGCAGTCCTACCCTCGGGACAGGGACTCGAAGCAATCAGCCCCAGCATTTT
TRBV5-1	TRBJ2-2	TRBD2	once	CASRPSGSNTGELFF	TGCGCCAGCAGACCTAGCGGGAGCAACACCGGGGAGCTGTTTTTT
TRBV5-1	TRBJ2-2	.	.	CASNQEANTGELFF	TGCGCCAGCAATCAGGAGGCGAACACCGGGGAGCTGTTTTTT
TRBV5-1	TRBJ2-7	TRBD2	.	CASSMGTSETYEQYF	TGCGCCAGCAGCATGGGGACTAGCGAGACCTACGAGCAGTACTTC
TRBV5-4	TRBJ2-2	.	.	CASSTQGVGAGELFF	TGTGCCAGCAGCACCCAAGGGGTTGGCGCCGGGGAGCTGTTTTTT
TRBV7-9	TRBJ2-3	TRBD2	.	CASSLNFGGSIGTDTQYF	TGTGCCAGCAGCTTAAACTTCGGCGGGAGTATTGGCACAGATACGCAGTATTTT